A selection of T cell receptor beta chains follows, all from one sample in a study of CD8+CD57+ T cells in acquired aplastic anemia. TCRdb processed the reads anew with MiXCR; each CDR3 protein has one entry. The sample has roughly 260,000 distinct CDR3 sequences, approximately 45% seen once. The sample consisted of sorted CD4+, CD8+, or CD8+CD57+ T cells (not recorded which) from PBMCs. These receptor sequences come from a human donor with aplastic anemia. Both conserved end residues are part of each CDR3. The order of the fields is V gene, J gene, D gene, CDR3 protein. A D gene is named only where the DNA matches it firmly.

TRBV7-3,TRBJ2-1,TRBD2,CASSFLAGTYNEQFF
TRBV29-1,TRBJ2-7,TRBD1,CSFDRVPGETYEQYF
TRBV20-1,TRBJ2-5,TRBD2,CSVTSGVQETQYF
TRBV20-1,TRBJ1-2,.,CSATRTRGGHPLGGYTF
TRBV15,TRBJ2-1,.,CATSGQGLREQFF
TRBV10-3,TRBJ2-7,.,CASSGVNYEQYF
TRBV15,TRBJ1-1,.,CATSSYRWGIGTEAFF
TRBV12-3/TRBV12-4,TRBJ2-1,TRBD1,CASRFTGGAHNEQFF
TRBV7-9,TRBJ1-6,.,CASSFGEISSFPLHF
TRBV24-1,TRBJ1-4,.,CATSDGRVTNEKLFF
TRBV4-3,TRBJ1-2,.,CASSLDRATNYGYTF
TRBV4-3,TRBJ2-7,.,CASSQGDVRGEQYF
TRBV9,TRBJ1-2,.,CASSAGFVDGYTF
TRBV12-3/TRBV12-4,TRBJ1-2,TRBD1,CASSPGQGFGYTF
TRBV7-3,TRBJ2-1,.,CASSRGSYNEQFF
TRBV25-1,TRBJ2-3,.,CASSEISDTQYF
TRBV7-9,TRBJ1-5,.,CASSLGLAGGPQHF
TRBV12-3/TRBV12-4,TRBJ2-6,TRBD1,CASKGTASGASVLTF
TRBV30,TRBJ1-1,.,CAWSVVMGRLNTEAFF
TRBV6-4,TRBJ2-2,.,CASSVLPGRNTGELFF
TRBV2,TRBJ1-6,.,CASSEAGGALSPLHF
TRBV7-9,TRBJ2-7,.,CASSLAERSYEQYF
TRBV4-1,TRBJ2-3,.,CASSQKPDTQYF
TRBV5-6,TRBJ2-1,TRBD1,CASSLASGTGAYNEQFF
TRBV15,TRBJ2-2,TRBD2,CATRRGPGLETGELFF
TRBV7-9,TRBJ1-1,.,CANASTQNTEAFF
TRBV10-3,TRBJ2-2,.,CAIKSLGRGDTGELFF
TRBV15,TRBJ1-1,TRBD1,CATSSGQGAGGAEAFF
TRBV2,TRBJ2-7,.,CASSEQYF
TRBV10-1,TRBJ2-5,.,CASSLRLQETQYF
TRBV9,TRBJ2-1,.,CASSQDFIGSSYNEQFF
TRBV10-3,TRBJ1-6,.,CASSYQISGSPLHF
TRBV20-1,TRBJ2-7,.,CSHGGSPYEQYF